The entry below gives a single TCR beta chain sequence along with its context. The source of the sample is a study of blood T cell repertoires in COVID-19. In the study overall: Acute and convalescent COVID-19 specimens originated in the United States, Italy and Spain. From T cells, B-cell-depleted T cells, or PBMCs came the material, which was cDNA or gDNA.

Authors' processing steps: Cell counts per sample came from amplifying reference gene primers. The assay was immunoSEQ multiplex PCR, and TCRdb's table has in-frame clones only and misses some. V and J calls and clone size are given by that table; D and trimming were obtained from the DNA. The sample contains under 250,000 clones, around 81% of which appear only once. V lost 4 bases, J lost 3 bases, and 6 bases lay in between. Germline V gene data show CDR1 as ENHRY and CDR2 as SYGVKD. CDR3 length: 12 residues. The specimen was peripheral blood. This sequence originates from a man aged 25-45 years who had recovered from COVID-19. This chain connects TRBV10-3 to TRBJ1-2; D ambiguous. CDR3 nucleotides: TGTGCCATCAGTGCTTCTGACTATGGCTACACCTTC. Translated, it gives CAISASDYGYTF.